The 32 T cell receptor beta chains reported below all come from one sample, sequenced in a study of blood T cell repertoires in COVID-19 (dated by TCRdb to about 2020). Libraries were prepared through the immunoSEQ multiplex PCR assay. Sourced from immuneACCESS, this table was stored by TCRdb with only in-frame sequences that have V and J called. A share of the clones is absent; for the studies checked, an unresolved V gene accounts for under half, and the remainder has no known explanation. This sample holds 150,000 to 190,000 clones; roughly 84% were observed only once. The top ten clonotypes cover less than 10% of the sample. The sequenced material came from peripheral blood. These receptors all stem from a woman aged 55 to 70 with COVID-19, enrolled during active disease.

This clone has more than one count but fewer than ten. The chain couples TRBV6-5 to TRBJ2-1, with D possibly matching TRBD1 (5 bases). Germline V gene data show CDR1 as MNHEY and CDR2 as SVGAGI. The CDR3 sequence is 13 residues long. Trimming cost V 5 bases and J 9 bases, with 14 bases left between them. The DNA of the CDR3 is TGTGCCAGCAGTAACAGGTGGGTGGGTGAGCAGTTCTTC. It translates to CASSNRWVGEQFF.

This clone has more than one count but fewer than ten. The chain combines TRBV5-4 with TRBJ1-2, with D tentatively TRBD1 (6 bases). V shed 1 base and J shed 2 bases, with 9 bases lying between them. This CDR3 has 14 residues. The germline CDR1 and CDR2 sequences are SGHNT and YYREEE (reference sequence). This CDR3 reads CASSLTGTNYGYTF. CDR3 DNA sequence: TGTGCCAGCAGCTTGACAGGGACCAACTATGGCTACACCTTC.

This chain uses TRBV5-6 with TRBJ1-2; TRBD1 matches at 8 bases. CDR3 length: 13 amino acids. V lost 2 bases and J lost 6; bases outside the gene matches: 3. Germline V gene data show CDR1 as SGHDT and CDR2 as YYEEEE. The CDR3 region has the DNA TGTGCCAGCAGCTTTGGACAGGGTCATGGCTACACCTTC. It is translated as CASSFGQGHGYTF.

The gene calls are TRBV3-1 (or the pseudogene TRBV3-2) and TRBJ2-2; 9 bases fit TRBD2. With V trimmed by 1 base and J by 5 bases, 14 bases remained unmatched. The CDR3 sequence is 19 residues long. Per germline, CDR1 LGHDT and CDR2 YNNKEL (reference sequence). The CDR3 here is CASSQADLWTSAGTGELFF. The CDR3 DNA reads as TGTGCCAGCAGCCAAGCGGATCTGTGGACTAGCGCTGGAACCGGGGAGCTGTTTTTT.

The chain is built from TRBV7-2 and TRBJ2-1; 8 bases agree with TRBD1. The CDR3 runs to 14 residues. The V segment lost 1 base and the J segment 8 bases; nucleotides outside the gene matches: 4. The germline gives CDR1 SGHTA, CDR2 FQGNSA. The CDR3 DNA is TGTGCCAGCAGCTTAGGGACAGGGATCTATGAGCAGTTCTTC. Protein sequence: CASSLGTGIYEQFF.

The chain employs TRBV6-6 and TRBJ2-7; 10 bases are a match to TRBD2. The CDR3 sequence is 18 residues long. Germline CDR1 and CDR2: MNHNY and SVGAGI (reference sequence). V shed 5 bases, J shed 0 bases, and the junction held 13 bases outside the gene matches. CDR3: CASSPHPASGRSSYEQYF. The CDR3 bases are TGTGCCAGCAGTCCCCACCCCGCTAGCGGGAGAAGCTCCTACGAGCAGTACTTC.

J is TRBJ2-1 and V is TRBV6-5; 8 bases are a match to TRBD1. V trimming: 11 bases; J trimming: 6 bases; junction bases outside the gene matches: 9. Germline lookup yields CDR1 MNHEY and CDR2 SVGAGI. This CDR3 spans 13 amino acids. Here the CDR3 DNA reads TGTGCCGCCAGGACAGGGACCGTCAATGAGCAGTTCTTC. Translated, it gives CAARTGTVNEQFF.

Only a few counts were recorded for this clone. The rearrangement uses TRBV29-1 and TRBJ2-1; D call uncertain. The V gene's germline CDR1 is SQVTM and CDR2 ANQGSEA. The V end was cut by 5 bases, the J end by 8 bases, with 10 bases between. CDR3 length: 11 residues. CDR3 sequence: CSVPLPHEQFF. The CDR3 DNA sequence: TGCAGCGTTCCTCTCCCCCATGAGCAGTTCTTC.

This clone was counted between two and nine times. This chain links TRBV14 with TRBJ2-7; 9 positions match TRBD1. The J segment lost 3 bases and the V segment lost 4 bases, leaving 4 bases of the junction unmatched. This CDR3 comprises 14 residues. Germline V lookup: CDR1 SGHDN, CDR2 FVKESK. The CDR3 coding sequence is TGTGCCAGCAGCCCCGGACAGGGGAGCTACGAGCAGTACTTC. Translation: CASSPGQGSYEQYF.

V usage is TRBV19 and J usage is TRBJ2-1, with D maybe TRBD2 (5 bases). Germline lookup yields CDR1 LNHDA and CDR2 SQIVND (reference sequence). The CDR3 length is 17 residues. V was clipped by 3 bases and J by 4 bases, with 19 bases between them. CDR3 sequence reads: CASSIRGFGGLYNEQFF. CDR3 sequence (DNA): TGTGCCAGTAGTATTCGGGGTTTTGGCGGGTTGTACAATGAGCAGTTCTTC.

This chain joins TRBV2 and TRBJ2-3, with TRBD2 identical over 7 bases. Losses at the gene ends were 4 bases for V and 5 bases for J; bases not matched to a gene: 9. This CDR3 has 15 amino acids. Germline V gene data show CDR1 as SNHLY and CDR2 as FYNNEI. The DNA for the CDR3 is TGTGCCAGCAGTGCGGCTAGCGGAACGGAAGATACGCAGTATTTT. It specifies CASSAASGTEDTQYF.

This chain connects TRBV6-1 to TRBJ1-2; D gene ambiguous. CDR1 is MNHNS and CDR2 is SASEGT in the germline V gene. CDR3 length: 14 residues. Trimming took off 2 bases at V and 6 bases at J, with 13 bases between the two ends. CDR3 bases: TGTGCCAGCAGTGAAAGCCGGGGATTACATGGCTACACCTTC. Translated, it gives CASSESRGLHGYTF.

DNA for the CDR3: TGTGCCAGCAGCTTACTAGCGGGAGAGTTCTACGAGCAGTACTTC. This gives the protein CASSLLAGEFYEQYF. J is TRBJ2-7 and V is TRBV7-6; 10 positions match TRBD2. With V trimmed by 2 bases and J by 3 bases, 4 bases remained unmatched. The CDR3 has 15 amino acids. In germline, CDR1 is SGHVS, CDR2 FNYEAQ.

This sequence joins TRBV10-2 and TRBJ1-2; 10 bases agree with TRBD1. CDR3 length: 13 residues. J lost 7 bases, V lost 5 bases, and 4 bases had no gene match. Germline CDR1 reads WSHSY; CDR2 reads SAAADI. The CDR3 region is CASSLGTGVGYTF. Here the CDR3 DNA reads TGCGCCAGCAGTCTCGGGACAGGGGTTGGCTACACCTTC.

This clone occurred a few times. The rearrangement joins TRBV5-6 to TRBJ2-7; TRBD2 matches at 10 bases. Germline CDR1 is SGHDT and CDR2 is YYEEEE. V was clipped by 0 bases and J by 5 bases; unmatched bases: 8. The CDR3 spans 16 residues. The CDR3 reads CASSLETLAGYNEQYF. The CDR3 bases are TGTGCCAGCAGCTTGGAGACACTAGCGGGATATAACGAGCAGTACTTC.

The J gene is TRBJ2-1, the V gene TRBV7-6; TRBD1 is a possible D gene (5 bases). This CDR3 has 12 amino acids. With 1 base removed from V and 8 bases from J, the gap between germline ends came to 6 bases. Germline CDR1 and CDR2: SGHVS and FNYEAQ. CDR3: CASSLGGDEQFF. In DNA, the CDR3 is TGTGCCAGCAGCTTAGGGGGCGATGAGCAGTTCTTC.

The chain links TRBV5-1 to TRBJ2-1, with TRBD2 matching over 12 bases. The CDR3 runs to 13 residues. Germline CDR1 reads SGHRS; CDR2 reads YFSETQ. V was clipped by 5 bases and J by 8 bases; unmatched bases: 2. CDR3: CASRLAGGDEQFF. CDR3 bases: TGCGCCAGCAGACTAGCGGGAGGCGATGAGCAGTTCTTC.

This clone showed up just a few times. The chain joins TRBV2 to TRBJ1-1, with 10 positions matching TRBD1. Germline V gene lookup returns CDR1 SNHLY and CDR2 FYNNEI. The CDR3 consists of 11 residues. The V and J ends lost 11 bases and 7 bases, in that order; junction bases with no gene match: 4. The CDR3 region is CAGQGVVEAFF. CDR3 DNA sequence: TGTGCCGGACAGGGGGTAGTTGAAGCTTTCTTT.

The chain employs TRBV20-1 and TRBJ2-1; possible D gene TRBD2, 5 bases. Germline loops: CDR1 DFQATT, CDR2 SNEGSKA (reference sequence). V lost 3 bases and J 11 bases, leaving 14 bases between the germline ends. The CDR3 contains 12 residues. CDR3 nucleotides: TGCAGTGCTAGTGGTCTAGCAAATCAGCAGTTCTTC. This sequence encodes CSASGLANQQFF.

This clone has a handful of counts. This rearrangement joins TRBV23-1 to TRBJ2-6, with a possible D match to TRBD2 (5 bases). Being an ORF, TRBV23-1 has a function that is uncertain. CDR3 length: 16 residues. Trimming stripped 0 bases from V and 0 bases from J, with 6 bases between. CDR3 sequence reads: CASSQSEGSGANVLTF. The CDR3 DNA reads TGCGCCAGCAGTCAATCAGAGGGCTCTGGGGCCAACGTCCTGACTTTC.

The chain recombines TRBV30 with TRBJ2-5; TRBD2 aligns across 14 bases. CDR1 GTSNPN and CDR2 SVGIG come from the germline V gene (reference sequence). The V gene end was trimmed by 0 bases and the J gene end by 9 bases; junction bases not matched to a gene: 12. This CDR3 has 17 amino acids. The CDR3 here is CAWSVLGLAGGLAPQYF. The CDR3 DNA sequence: TGTGCCTGGAGTGTACTTGGACTAGCGGGGGGCCTGGCACCCCAGTACTTC.

CDR3 loop: CASSFLGGGGQPQHF. The DNA for the CDR3 is TGCGCCAGCAGCTTTCTCGGGGGTGGAGGTCAGCCCCAGCATTTT. V is TRBV5-1 and J is TRBJ1-5; D may be TRBD1 (5 bases). Per the germline V gene, CDR1 is SGHRS and CDR2 is YFSETQ. Trimming shortened V by 2 bases and J by 6 bases, and 15 bases separated the two germline ends. The CDR3 length is 15 residues.

The V and J genes are TRBV24-1 and TRBJ2-1; no firm D call. The V and J ends lost 1 base and 6 bases respectively, with 6 bases between them. This CDR3 is built from 13 residues. Per germline, CDR1 KGHDR and CDR2 SFDVKD. CDR3 DNA sequence: TGTGCCACCAGTGATTTCGACATCAATGAGCAGTTCTTC. This gives the protein CATSDFDINEQFF.

This clone came up once. The rearrangement uses TRBV4-2 and TRBJ1-4, with 7 bases matching TRBD1. The CDR3 runs 15 residues. With V trimmed by 4 bases and J by 8 bases, 10 bases remained unmatched. CDR1 and CDR2 (germline): LGHNA, YNFKEQ. The CDR3: CASSPRGQVGEKLFF. The CDR3 DNA follows: TGTGCCAGCAGCCCTAGGGGGCAGGTCGGGGAAAAACTGTTTTTT.

There are a few counts of this clone. The V gene is TRBV10-2, the J gene TRBJ1-1, with D unclear. Between the trimmed V and J ends, which lost 6 bases and 3 bases, there was a span of 8 bases. The germline CDR1 and CDR2 sequences are WSHSY and SAAADI. The CDR3 loop spans 12 amino acids. This CDR3 reads CASRETHTEAFF. The CDR3 coding sequence is TGCGCCAGCAGGGAGACACACACTGAAGCTTTCTTT.

The rearrangement links TRBV29-1 to TRBJ1-1, with a weak D call TRBD1 (5 bases). With 4 bases removed from V and 6 bases from J, the gap between germline ends came to 9 bases. The CDR3 contains 11 residues. The germline gives CDR1 SQVTM, CDR2 ANQGSEA. CDR3 region: CSVVLGAEAFF. The CDR3 DNA follows: TGCAGCGTTGTTTTAGGGGCTGAAGCTTTCTTT. The full variable domain, with the rest looked up from reference TRBV29-1 and TRBJ1-1, is SAVISQKPSRDICQRGTSLTIQCQVDSQVTMMFWYRQQPGQSLTLIATANQGSEATYESGFVIDKFPISRPNLTFSTLTVSNMSPEDSSIYLCSVVLGAEAFFGQGTRLTVV.

The chain carries TRBV12-2 and TRBJ1-2; the table's D gene call, TRBD1, was not cross checked with the DNA. TRBV12-2 is recorded as a pseudogene. The CDR3 covers 13 residues. As DNA, the CDR3 is TGTGCAAGTCGCTACACCGCTAACTATGGCTACACCTTC. Its translation is CASRYTANYGYTF.

This clone was counted only a few times. The rearrangement joins TRBV6-4 to TRBJ1-1; 8 nucleotides match TRBD1. V lost 4 bases and J lost 5; bases outside the gene matches: 6. Per germline, CDR1 MRHNA and CDR2 SNTAGT. The CDR3 runs to 14 residues. The CDR3 region has the DNA TGTGCCAGCAGTGTGGACAGGGTATCGACTGAAGCTTTCTTT. This translates into CASSVDRVSTEAFF.

The chain recombines TRBV18 with TRBJ2-5; D is possibly TRBD1 (6 bases). CDR3 length: 14 amino acids. Trimming stripped 3 bases from V and 3 bases from J, with 11 bases between. CDR1 and CDR2 from the germline V gene are KGHSH and LQKENI. CDR3 loop: CASSPRAGEETQYF. CDR3 nucleotides: TGTGCCAGCTCACCGAGGGCAGGGGAAGAGACCCAGTACTTC.

The chain joins TRBV7-2 to TRBJ1-4; 10 bases match TRBD1. This CDR3 is built from 14 residues. V was pared by 1 base and J by 14 bases, with 7 bases of the junction left unmatched. Germline V gives CDR1 SGHTA, CDR2 FQGNSA. CDR3 amino acids: CASSLETGGATLFF. The CDR3 nucleotides read TGTGCCAGCAGCTTAGAGACAGGGGGCGCGACCCTGTTTTTT.

This chain connects TRBV7-3 to TRBJ2-7; D remains unclear. CDR3 length equals 11 residues. The germline V gene encodes CDR1 SGHTA and CDR2 FQGTGA. V was clipped by 4 bases and J by 3 bases, with 4 bases between them. The CDR3 protein is CASSSDYEQYF. The CDR3 nucleotides are TGTGCCAGCAGCTCAGACTACGAGCAGTACTTC.

Turning to this clone: Mismatch with germline at one junction end may stem from a read error. The chain recombines TRBV11-3 with TRBJ2-2; TRBD2 might be the D (6 bases). The V gene's germline CDR1 is SGHNT and CDR2 YENEEA. The length of the CDR3 is 14 residues. For the CDR3, the DNA is TGTGCCAGCAGATTAGCGGAGACCACCGGGGAGCTGTTTTTT. Translation: CASRLAETTGELFF.